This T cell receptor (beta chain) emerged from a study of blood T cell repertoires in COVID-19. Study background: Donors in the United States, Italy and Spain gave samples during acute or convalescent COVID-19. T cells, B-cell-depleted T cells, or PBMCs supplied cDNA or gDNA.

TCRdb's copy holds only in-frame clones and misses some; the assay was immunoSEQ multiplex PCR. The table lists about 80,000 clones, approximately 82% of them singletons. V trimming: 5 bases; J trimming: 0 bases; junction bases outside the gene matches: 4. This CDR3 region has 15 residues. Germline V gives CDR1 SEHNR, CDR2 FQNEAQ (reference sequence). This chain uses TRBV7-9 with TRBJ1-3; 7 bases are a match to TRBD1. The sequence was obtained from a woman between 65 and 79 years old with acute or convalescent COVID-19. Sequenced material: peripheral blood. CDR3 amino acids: CASSPGGGSGNTIYF. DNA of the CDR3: TGTGCCAGCAGCCCAGGGGGAGGCTCTGGAAACACCATATATTTT.